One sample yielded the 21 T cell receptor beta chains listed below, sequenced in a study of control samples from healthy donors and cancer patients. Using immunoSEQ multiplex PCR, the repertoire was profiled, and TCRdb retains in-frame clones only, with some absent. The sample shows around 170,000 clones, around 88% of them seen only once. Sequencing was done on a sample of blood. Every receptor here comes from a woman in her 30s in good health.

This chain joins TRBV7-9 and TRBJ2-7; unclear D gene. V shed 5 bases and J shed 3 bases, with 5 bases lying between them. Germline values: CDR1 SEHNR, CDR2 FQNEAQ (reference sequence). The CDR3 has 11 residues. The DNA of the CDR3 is TGTGCCAGCAGCCCAGGCTACGAGCAGTACGTC. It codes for CASSPGYEQYV.

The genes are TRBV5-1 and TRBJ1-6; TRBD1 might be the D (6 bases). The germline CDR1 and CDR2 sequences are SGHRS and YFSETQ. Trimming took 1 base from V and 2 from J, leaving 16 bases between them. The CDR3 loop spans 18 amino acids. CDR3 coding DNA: TGCGCCAGCAGCTTGAAGGCCCCAGGGGCTACCTATAATTCACCCCTCCACTTT. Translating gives CASSLKAPGATYNSPLHF.

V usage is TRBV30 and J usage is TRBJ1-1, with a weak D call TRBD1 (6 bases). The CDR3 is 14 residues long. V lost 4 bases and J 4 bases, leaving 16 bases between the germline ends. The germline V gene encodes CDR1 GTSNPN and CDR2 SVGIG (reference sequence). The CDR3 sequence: CAWTQGRGATEAFF. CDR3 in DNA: TGTGCCTGGACGCAGGGGAGAGGAGCCACTGAAGCTTTCTTT.

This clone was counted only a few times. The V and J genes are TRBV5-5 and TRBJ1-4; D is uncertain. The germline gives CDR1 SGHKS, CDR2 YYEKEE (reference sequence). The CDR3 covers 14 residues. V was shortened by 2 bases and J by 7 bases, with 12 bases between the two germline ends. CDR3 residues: CASSFTGNGEKLFF. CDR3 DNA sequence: TGTGCCAGCAGCTTTACCGGGAACGGTGAAAAACTGTTTTTT.

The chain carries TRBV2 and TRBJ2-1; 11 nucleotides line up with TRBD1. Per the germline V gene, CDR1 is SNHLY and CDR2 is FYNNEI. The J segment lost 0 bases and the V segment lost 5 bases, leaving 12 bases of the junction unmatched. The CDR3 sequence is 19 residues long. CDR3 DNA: TGTGCCAGCAGTCCGCCGGGACAGGGGGGTCTAAGCTCCTACAATGAGCAGTTCTTC. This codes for CASSPPGQGGLSSYNEQFF. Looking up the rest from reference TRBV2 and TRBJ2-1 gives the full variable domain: EPEVTQTPSHQVTQMGQEVILRCVPISNHLYFYWYRQILGQKVEFLVSFYNNEISEKSEIFDDQFSVERPDGSNFTLKIRSTKLEDSAMYFCASSPPGQGGLSSYNEQFFGPGTRLTVL.

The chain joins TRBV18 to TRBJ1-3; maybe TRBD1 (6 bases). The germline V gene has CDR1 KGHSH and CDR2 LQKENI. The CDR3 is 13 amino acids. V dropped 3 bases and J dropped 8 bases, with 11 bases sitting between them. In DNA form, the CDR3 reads TGTGCCAGCTCACCGAACAGGGAAGACACCATATATTTT. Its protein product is CASSPNREDTIYF.

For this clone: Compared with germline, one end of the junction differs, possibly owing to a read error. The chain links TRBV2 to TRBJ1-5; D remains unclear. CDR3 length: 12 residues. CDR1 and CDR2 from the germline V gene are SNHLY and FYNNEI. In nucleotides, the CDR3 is TGTGCCAGCAGCGAAGAGGATCAGCCCCAGCATTTT. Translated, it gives CASSEEDQPQHF.

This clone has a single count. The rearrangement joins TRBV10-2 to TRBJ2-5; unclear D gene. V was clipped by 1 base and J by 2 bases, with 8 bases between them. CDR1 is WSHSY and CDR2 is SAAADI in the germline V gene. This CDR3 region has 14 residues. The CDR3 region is CASSEFAIQETQYF. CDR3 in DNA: TGCGCCAGCAGTGAGTTTGCTATTCAAGAGACCCAGTACTTC.

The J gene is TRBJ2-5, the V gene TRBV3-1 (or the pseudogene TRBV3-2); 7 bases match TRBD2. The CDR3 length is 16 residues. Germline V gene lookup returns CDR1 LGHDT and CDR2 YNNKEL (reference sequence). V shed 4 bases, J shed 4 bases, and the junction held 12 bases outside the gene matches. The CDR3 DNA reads TGTGCCAGCAGCCGGACTAGTGGGAAAGGAGGAGAGACCCAGTACTTC. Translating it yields CASSRTSGKGGETQYF.

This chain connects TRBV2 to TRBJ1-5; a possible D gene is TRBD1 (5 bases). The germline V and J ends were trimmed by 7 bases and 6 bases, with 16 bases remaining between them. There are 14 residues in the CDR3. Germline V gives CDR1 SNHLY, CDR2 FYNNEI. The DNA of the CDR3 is TGTGCCAGCACCAAGGGGACGGTAGGTCAGCCCCAGCATTTT. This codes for CASTKGTVGQPQHF. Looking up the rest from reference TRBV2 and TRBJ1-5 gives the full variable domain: EPEVTQTPSHQVTQMGQEVILRCVPISNHLYFYWYRQILGQKVEFLVSFYNNEISEKSEIFDDQFSVERPDGSNFTLKIRSTKLEDSAMYFCASTKGTVGQPQHFGDGTRLSIL.

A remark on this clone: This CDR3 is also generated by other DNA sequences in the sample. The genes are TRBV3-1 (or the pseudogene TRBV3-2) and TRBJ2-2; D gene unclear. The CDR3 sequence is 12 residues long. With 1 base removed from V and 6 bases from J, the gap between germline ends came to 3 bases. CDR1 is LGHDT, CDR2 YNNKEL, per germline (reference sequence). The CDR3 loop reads CASSQVPGELFF. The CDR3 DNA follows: TGTGCCAGCAGCCAAGTTCCCGGGGAGCTGTTTTTT.

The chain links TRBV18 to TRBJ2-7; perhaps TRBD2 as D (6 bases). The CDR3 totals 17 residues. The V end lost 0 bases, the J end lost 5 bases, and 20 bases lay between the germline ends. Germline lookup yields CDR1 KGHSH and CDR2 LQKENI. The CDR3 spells CASSPPCDTFPGDEQYV. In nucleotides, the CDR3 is TGTGCCAGCTCACCACCTTGCGACACCTTCCCGGGGGACGAGCAGTACGTC.

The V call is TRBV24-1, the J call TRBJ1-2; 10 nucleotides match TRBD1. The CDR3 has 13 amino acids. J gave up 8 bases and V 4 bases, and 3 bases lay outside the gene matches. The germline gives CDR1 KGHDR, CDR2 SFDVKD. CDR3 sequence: CATSEGTGDGYTF. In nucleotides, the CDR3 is TGTGCCACCAGTGAGGGGACAGGGGACGGCTACACCTTC.

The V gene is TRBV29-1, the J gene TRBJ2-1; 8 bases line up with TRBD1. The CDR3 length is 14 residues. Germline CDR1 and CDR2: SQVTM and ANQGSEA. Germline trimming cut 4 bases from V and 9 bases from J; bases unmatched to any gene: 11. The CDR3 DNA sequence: TGCAGCGTTGTACTTGGGACAGGAGGAAGTGAGCAGTTCTTC. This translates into CSVVLGTGGSEQFF.

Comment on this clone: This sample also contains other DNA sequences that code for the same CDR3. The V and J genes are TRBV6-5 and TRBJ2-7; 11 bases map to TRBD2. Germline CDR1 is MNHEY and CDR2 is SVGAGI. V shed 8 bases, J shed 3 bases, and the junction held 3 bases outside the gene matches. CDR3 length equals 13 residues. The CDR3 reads CASRTSGSYEQYF. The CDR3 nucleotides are TGTGCCAGCCGTACTAGCGGGAGCTACGAGCAGTACTTC.

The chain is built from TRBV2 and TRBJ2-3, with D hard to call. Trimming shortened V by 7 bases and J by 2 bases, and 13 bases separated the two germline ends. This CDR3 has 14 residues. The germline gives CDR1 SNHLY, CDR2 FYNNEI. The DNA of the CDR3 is TGTGCCAGCACCTTAACTATATCCACAGATACGCAGTATTTT. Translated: CASTLTISTDTQYF.

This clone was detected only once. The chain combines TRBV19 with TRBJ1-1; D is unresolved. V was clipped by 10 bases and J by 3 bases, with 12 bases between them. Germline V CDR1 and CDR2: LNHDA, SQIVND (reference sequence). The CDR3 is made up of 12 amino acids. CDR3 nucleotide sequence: TGTGCCACCAAGAACGGGGACACTGAAGCTTTCTTT. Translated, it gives CATKNGDTEAFF.

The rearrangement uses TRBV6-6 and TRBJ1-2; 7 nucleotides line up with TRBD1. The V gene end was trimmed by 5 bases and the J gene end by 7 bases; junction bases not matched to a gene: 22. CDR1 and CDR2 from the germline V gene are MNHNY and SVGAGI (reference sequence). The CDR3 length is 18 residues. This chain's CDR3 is CASSPRGRQGIWIGGYTF. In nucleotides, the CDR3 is TGTGCCAGCAGTCCTCGGGGCCGACAGGGAATATGGATTGGTGGCTACACCTTC.

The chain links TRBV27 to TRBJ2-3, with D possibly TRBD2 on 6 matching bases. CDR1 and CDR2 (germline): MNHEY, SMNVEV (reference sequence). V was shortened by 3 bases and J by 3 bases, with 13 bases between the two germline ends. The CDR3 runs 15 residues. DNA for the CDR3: TGTGCCAGCAGTTTCCGGGGTGGGAGGACAGATACGCAGTATTTT. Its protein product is CASSFRGGRTDTQYF.

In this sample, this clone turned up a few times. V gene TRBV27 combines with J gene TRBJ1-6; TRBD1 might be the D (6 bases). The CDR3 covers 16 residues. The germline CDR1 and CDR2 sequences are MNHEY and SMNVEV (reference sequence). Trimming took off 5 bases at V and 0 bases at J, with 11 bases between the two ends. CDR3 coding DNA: TGTGCCAGCAGTATACAGGGAAGCTCCTATAATTCACCCCTCCACTTT. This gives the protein CASSIQGSSYNSPLHF.

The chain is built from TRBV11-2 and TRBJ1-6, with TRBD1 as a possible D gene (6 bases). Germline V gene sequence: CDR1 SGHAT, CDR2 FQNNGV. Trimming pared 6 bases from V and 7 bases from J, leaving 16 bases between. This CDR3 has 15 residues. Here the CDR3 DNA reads TGTGCCAGCAGTTTGGTGGACAGTGGGAATTCACCCCTCCACTTT. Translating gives CASSLVDSGNSPLHF.